These T cell receptor beta chains were read from a single sample in a study of vaccination and CD4 T cells after COVID-19. TCRdb re-called the PCR reads through MiXCR, storing one row per CDR3 protein. This table has under 9,500 distinct CDR3 sequences, about three quarters appearing once. Their antigens are not known. The sequenced sample was CD4+ T cells from blood, cultured in vitro. These TCRs come from a human donor who had recovered from COVID-19. Each CDR3 is given with its conserved first and last residue. A D gene is named only where the DNA matches it firmly. Rows may omit the clone size; those that give it use once, few, many or a size class.

d_call: NA
clone_size: NA
v_call: TRBV24-1
j_call: TRBJ1-5
cdr3_nt: TGTGCCACCAGGGGGGGTCCGGATCAGCCCCAGCATTTT
cdr3_aa: CATRGGPDQPQHF

d_call: NA
clone_size: NA
v_call: TRBV6-1
j_call: TRBJ1-2
cdr3_nt: TGTGCCAGCAGTGATACCCGGGCCTTGATTTATGGCTACACCTTC
cdr3_aa: CASSDTRALIYGYTF

d_call: NA
clone_size: NA
v_call: TRBV28
j_call: TRBJ1-5
cdr3_nt: TGTGCCAGCAGTCTAGGGGTGAGCAATCAGCCCCAGCATTTT
cdr3_aa: CASSLGVSNQPQHF

d_call: NA
clone_size: NA
v_call: TRBV7-2
j_call: TRBJ1-5
cdr3_nt: TGTGCCAGCGGGCAACCTTATAGCAATCAGCCCCAGCATTTT
cdr3_aa: CASGQPYSNQPQHF

d_call: TRBD2
clone_size: few
v_call: TRBV6-9
j_call: TRBJ2-3
cdr3_nt: TGTGCCAGCAGTTACAAACCCCGGACTAGCGGGAAGTCTAGCACAGATACGCAGTATTTT
cdr3_aa: CASSYKPRTSGKSSTDTQYF

d_call: NA
clone_size: large
v_call: TRBV20-1
j_call: TRBJ2-7
cdr3_nt: TGCAGTGCCCTAGGGCTAGTTTTGTCCTACGAGCAGTACTTC
cdr3_aa: CSALGLVLSYEQYF

d_call: NA
clone_size: NA
v_call: TRBV27
j_call: TRBJ2-1
cdr3_nt: TGTGCCAGCAGTTCTCTAGCGAGCTCCTACAATGAGCAGTTCTTC
cdr3_aa: CASSSLASSYNEQFF

d_call: TRBD1
clone_size: few
v_call: TRBV11-3
j_call: TRBJ1-2
cdr3_nt: TGTGCCAGCAGCTTTGGACAGGGGGTAGGCTACACCTTC
cdr3_aa: CASSFGQGVGYTF

d_call: NA
clone_size: NA
v_call: TRBV10-2
j_call: TRBJ1-6
cdr3_nt: TGCGCCAGCAGTGAGGGATGGGGTTCACCCCTCCACTTT
cdr3_aa: CASSEGWGSPLHF

d_call: TRBD1
clone_size: NA
v_call: TRBV12-3/TRBV12-4
j_call: TRBJ1-6
cdr3_nt: TGTGCCAGCAGCCTCAGGGGGCGGTATTCACCCCTCCACTTT
cdr3_aa: CASSLRGRYSPLHF

d_call: TRBD1
clone_size: NA
v_call: TRBV9
j_call: TRBJ1-2
cdr3_nt: TGTGCCAGCAGCGCCGCTACAGGGGGCCATGGCTACACCTTC
cdr3_aa: CASSAATGGHGYTF

d_call: NA
clone_size: once
v_call: TRBV20-1
j_call: TRBJ1-2
cdr3_nt: TGCAGTGCTAGGTCCCAGGGATCTAACTATGGCTACACCTTC
cdr3_aa: CSARSQGSNYGYTF

d_call: NA
clone_size: once
v_call: TRBV7-2
j_call: TRBJ2-3
cdr3_nt: TGTGCCAGCAGCCCATCTCTTGCGGGGCCCACAGATACGCAGTATTTT
cdr3_aa: CASSPSLAGPTDTQYF

d_call: TRBD2
clone_size: NA
v_call: TRBV30
j_call: TRBJ2-5
cdr3_nt: TGTGCCTGGAGTGGGACTAGCGGGAGAGGAGTAGAGACCCAGTACTTC
cdr3_aa: CAWSGTSGRGVETQYF

d_call: NA
clone_size: once
v_call: TRBV6-2/TRBV6-3
j_call: TRBJ1-2
cdr3_nt: TGTGCCAGCCAACAACCCGGGGGCTACACCTTC
cdr3_aa: CASQQPGGYTF

d_call: TRBD2
clone_size: NA
v_call: TRBV20-1
j_call: TRBJ2-1
cdr3_nt: TGCAGTGCGGTCCAGGGGACTAGACCCTACAATGAGCAGTTCTTC
cdr3_aa: CSAVQGTRPYNEQFF

d_call: TRBD1
clone_size: NA
v_call: TRBV19
j_call: TRBJ2-2
cdr3_nt: TGTGCCAGTAGTCCTCTGGACAGGGCCGGGGAGCTGTTTTTT
cdr3_aa: CASSPLDRAGELFF

d_call: NA
clone_size: few
v_call: TRBV11-2
j_call: TRBJ1-2
cdr3_nt: TGTGCCAGCAGCTTAGAGGGGAGAGGGAGGGATGGCTACACCTTC
cdr3_aa: CASSLEGRGRDGYTF

d_call: NA
clone_size: few
v_call: TRBV7-9
j_call: TRBJ1-5
cdr3_nt: TGTGCCAGCAGCCCCTCCGACAGTCATGGCAATCAGCCCCAGCATTTT
cdr3_aa: CASSPSDSHGNQPQHF

d_call: TRBD1
clone_size: NA
v_call: TRBV7-6
j_call: TRBJ1-5
cdr3_nt: TGTGCCAGCAGTGAAGACAGGGGGCGTGGAGGACACAAGCCCCAGCATTTT
cdr3_aa: CASSEDRGRGGHKPQHF

d_call: NA
clone_size: NA
v_call: TRBV20-1
j_call: TRBJ2-3
cdr3_nt: TGCAGTGCTAGACCGCCGGGACACACAGATACGCAGTATTTT
cdr3_aa: CSARPPGHTDTQYF

d_call: TRBD2
clone_size: large
v_call: TRBV5-4
j_call: TRBJ2-2
cdr3_nt: TGTGCCAGTTCGGGAGGGCCGGGCGGGGAGCTGTTTTTT
cdr3_aa: CASSGGPGGELFF

d_call: NA
clone_size: NA
v_call: TRBV10-3
j_call: TRBJ2-7
cdr3_nt: TGTGCCATCAGTGGGAGGGGCGGAAGCTCCTACGAGCAGTACTTC
cdr3_aa: CAISGRGGSSYEQYF

d_call: NA
clone_size: NA
v_call: TRBV25-1
j_call: TRBJ1-2
cdr3_nt: TGTGCCAGCAGTGACACAGGGTTGTATGGCTACACCTTC
cdr3_aa: CASSDTGLYGYTF

d_call: TRBD1
clone_size: few
v_call: TRBV10-3
j_call: TRBJ1-2
cdr3_nt: TGTGCCATCAGGACCGACAGGGGAAGCTTTAACTATGGCTACACCTTC
cdr3_aa: CAIRTDRGSFNYGYTF

d_call: TRBD1
clone_size: few
v_call: TRBV7-2
j_call: TRBJ2-7
cdr3_nt: TGTGCCAGCGGTAAGACAGGGCTTTACGAGCAGTACTTC
cdr3_aa: CASGKTGLYEQYF

d_call: TRBD1
clone_size: once
v_call: TRBV7-6
j_call: TRBJ1-4
cdr3_nt: TGTGCCAGCAGCCCCCGGAACAGGGGGCGTGAAAAACTGTTTTTT
cdr3_aa: CASSPRNRGREKLFF

d_call: NA
clone_size: NA
v_call: TRBV15
j_call: TRBJ1-1
cdr3_nt: TGTGCCACCAGCTTCGGGGGGGCGAACACTGAAGCTTTCTTT
cdr3_aa: CATSFGGANTEAFF

d_call: TRBD1
clone_size: NA
v_call: TRBV7-8
j_call: TRBJ1-1
cdr3_nt: TGTGCCAGCACCACTCGGGGGACAGCCGGGACTGAAGCTTTCTTT
cdr3_aa: CASTTRGTAGTEAFF

d_call: NA
clone_size: NA
v_call: TRBV5-4
j_call: TRBJ2-7
cdr3_nt: TGTGCCAGCAGCTTGGACCTTTCACGCTCCTACGAGCAGTACTTC
cdr3_aa: CASSLDLSRSYEQYF

d_call: TRBD1
clone_size: NA
v_call: TRBV10-3
j_call: TRBJ1-5
cdr3_nt: TGTGCCATCAGTGAGTCGAAGGGGGCAGGGGGCCTTGGAAGCAATCAGCCCCAGCATTTT
cdr3_aa: CAISESKGAGGLGSNQPQHF

d_call: NA
clone_size: NA
v_call: TRBV6-1
j_call: TRBJ1-6
cdr3_nt: TGTGCCAGCAGCCGGAACCAGGGTGGGAGAAGTTCACCCCTCCACTTT
cdr3_aa: CASSRNQGGRSSPLHF

d_call: TRBD2
clone_size: NA
v_call: TRBV11-3
j_call: TRBJ2-7
cdr3_nt: TGTGCCAGCAACCCGGGAGGGCTAGCGGGGGTCTCCTACGAGCAGTACTTC
cdr3_aa: CASNPGGLAGVSYEQYF

d_call: NA
clone_size: NA
v_call: TRBV9
j_call: TRBJ1-3
cdr3_nt: TGTGCCAGCAGCAGCCGACGCGGGGGTGGAAACACCATATATTTT
cdr3_aa: CASSSRRGGGNTIYF

d_call: TRBD2
clone_size: NA
v_call: TRBV20-1
j_call: TRBJ2-5
cdr3_nt: TGCAGTGCTAGAAAAGCGGGGTCTGGCGGGAGTGGTGAGACCCAGTACTTC
cdr3_aa: CSARKAGSGGSGETQYF

d_call: TRBD1
clone_size: few
v_call: TRBV12-3/TRBV12-4
j_call: TRBJ1-2
cdr3_nt: TGTGCCAGCAGTTGGGACAGGGGGCAAGGTGGCTACACCTTC
cdr3_aa: CASSWDRGQGGYTF

d_call: NA
clone_size: few
v_call: TRBV7-2
j_call: TRBJ2-5
cdr3_nt: TGTGCCAGCAGCTTAAGCAGGGAGAGAGGGGAGACCCAGTACTTC
cdr3_aa: CASSLSRERGETQYF

d_call: NA
clone_size: NA
v_call: TRBV20-1
j_call: TRBJ2-1
cdr3_nt: TGCAGTGCTATTTTCCTCGGGGGCTCCTACAATGAGCAGTTCTTC
cdr3_aa: CSAIFLGGSYNEQFF

d_call: NA
clone_size: NA
v_call: TRBV15
j_call: TRBJ2-5
cdr3_nt: TGTGCCACCAGCAGAGATAGGGGACTGCAAGAGACCCAGTACTTC
cdr3_aa: CATSRDRGLQETQYF

d_call: TRBD1
clone_size: few
v_call: TRBV7-2
j_call: TRBJ1-5
cdr3_nt: TGTGCCAGCAGCGCTCAGGGGGACCAGCCCCAGCATTTT
cdr3_aa: CASSAQGDQPQHF

d_call: TRBD1
clone_size: NA
v_call: TRBV10-1
j_call: TRBJ2-3
cdr3_nt: TGCGCCAGCAGCCCAAACAGGGGAGATACGCAGTATTTT
cdr3_aa: CASSPNRGDTQYF

d_call: NA
clone_size: once
v_call: TRBV7-8
j_call: TRBJ1-5
cdr3_nt: TGTGCCAGCAGCTTAGCGGGGCCTAGCAATCAGCCCCAGCATTTT
cdr3_aa: CASSLAGPSNQPQHF